This TCR beta chain came from a study of blood T cell repertoires in COVID-19. Assay used: immunoSEQ multiplex PCR; TCRdb lists only in-frame clones, some missing. The profile covers about 47,000 clones, with 81% appearing a single time and more than 20% taken by the ten largest. Germline V lookup: CDR1 SGHRS, CDR2 YFSETQ. The CDR3 has 16 residues. J gave up 1 base and V 9 bases, and 8 bases lay outside the gene matches. Seattle's enrolled individuals joined amid active infection and were then monitored longitudinally. Sequenced: peripheral blood. This receptor was identified in a woman at least 80 years old with COVID-19, enrolled during active disease. This chain uses TRBV5-1 with TRBJ2-2; 11 positions match TRBD2. This CDR3 is CATTRGTSGNTGELFF. CDR3 nucleotide sequence: TGCGCCACCACGAGGGGGACTAGCGGGAACACCGGGGAGCTGTTTTTT.